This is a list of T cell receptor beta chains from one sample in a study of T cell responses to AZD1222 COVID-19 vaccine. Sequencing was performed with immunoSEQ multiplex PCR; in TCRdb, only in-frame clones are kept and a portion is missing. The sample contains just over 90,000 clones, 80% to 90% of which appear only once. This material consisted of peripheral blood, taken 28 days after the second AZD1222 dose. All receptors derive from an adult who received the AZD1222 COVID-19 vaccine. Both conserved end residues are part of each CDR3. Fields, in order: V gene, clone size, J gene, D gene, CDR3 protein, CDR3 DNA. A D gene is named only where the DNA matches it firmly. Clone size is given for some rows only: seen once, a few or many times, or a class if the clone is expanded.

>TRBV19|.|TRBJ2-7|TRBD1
CASTSRVGAGGSPYEQYF
TGTGCCAGTACCTCAAGGGTCGGGGCAGGGGGCAGCCCCTACGAGCAGTACTTC
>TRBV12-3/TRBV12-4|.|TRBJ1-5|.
CASSFQVRQRQHF
TGTGCCAGCAGTTTCCAGGTTAGGCAGCGGCAGCATTTT
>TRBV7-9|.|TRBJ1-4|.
CASSLGGQLVFF
TGTGCCAGCAGCTTAGGGGGTCAGTTGGTGTTTTTT
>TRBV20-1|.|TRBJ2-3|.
CSALITDTQYF
TGCAGTGCTTTAATCACAGATACGCAGTATTTT
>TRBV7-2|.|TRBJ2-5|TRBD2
CASSYGGGAGETQYF
TGTGCCAGCAGCTACGGCGGGGGGGCTGGTGAGACCCAGTACTTC
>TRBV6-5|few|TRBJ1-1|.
CASSYWQARGNTEAFF
TGTGCCAGCAGTTACTGGCAGGCCCGAGGGAACACTGAAGCTTTCTTT
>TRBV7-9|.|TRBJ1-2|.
CASSLGHNNYGYTF
TGTGCCAGCAGCTTGGGACATAATAACTATGGCTACACCTTC
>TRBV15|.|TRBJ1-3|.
CATSREAGSGNTIYF
TGTGCCACCAGCAGAGAGGCAGGCTCTGGAAACACCATATATTTT
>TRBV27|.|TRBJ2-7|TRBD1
CASSLGQGTYEQYF
TGTGCCAGCAGTTTGGGACAGGGGACCTACGAGCAGTACTTC
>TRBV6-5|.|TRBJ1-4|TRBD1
CASSFGQGGEKLFF
TGTGCCAGCAGTTTTGGACAGGGAGGGGAAAAACTGTTTTTT
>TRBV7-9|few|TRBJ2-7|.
CASSLVQADEQYF
TGTGCCAGCAGCTTAGTGCAGGCGGACGAGCAGTACTTC
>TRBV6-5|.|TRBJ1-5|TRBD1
CASQGGAGQPQHF
TGTGCCAGCCAGGGGGGGGCAGGGCAGCCCCAGCATTTT
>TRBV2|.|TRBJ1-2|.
CASSEYRDQRGYTF
TGTGCCAGCAGTGAATATCGGGACCAGCGGGGCTACACCTTC
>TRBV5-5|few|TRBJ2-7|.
CASSFGQGGQQYF
TGTGCCAGCAGCTTCGGACAGGGAGGGCAGCAGTACTTC
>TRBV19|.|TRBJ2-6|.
CASSRGRYVYGANVLTF
TGTGCCTCCAGCAGGGGAAGGTACGTTTATGGGGCCAACGTCCTGACTTTC
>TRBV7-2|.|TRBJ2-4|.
CASSLGQDQNIQYF
TGTGCCAGCAGCTTAGGACAGGACCAAAACATTCAGTACTTC
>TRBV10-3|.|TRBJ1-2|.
CAISESPDNYGYTF
TGTGCCATCAGTGAGTCTCCGGATAACTATGGCTACACCTTC
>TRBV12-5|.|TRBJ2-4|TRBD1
CASGLVLGQGYIQYF
TGTGCTAGTGGTTTGGTACTGGGACAGGGATACATTCAGTACTTC
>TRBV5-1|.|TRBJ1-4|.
CASSYYGRTNEKLFF
TGCGCCAGCAGCTACTACGGACGGACCAATGAAAAACTGTTTTTT
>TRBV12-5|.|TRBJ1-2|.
CASGLDSYPGDNYGYTF
TGTGCTAGTGGTTTGGATTCCTACCCGGGTGATAACTATGGCTACACCTTC
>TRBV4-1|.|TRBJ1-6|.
CASGGAGGEAYF
TGCGCCAGCGGAGGAGCGGGGGGGGAAGCCTACTTT
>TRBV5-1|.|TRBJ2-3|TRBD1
CASSATGVRQYF
TGCGCCAGCAGCGCCACAGGGGTGAGGCAGTATTTT
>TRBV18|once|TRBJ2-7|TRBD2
CASSPGLADVYEQYF
TGTGCCAGCTCACCCGGACTAGCGGATGTTTACGAGCAGTACTTC
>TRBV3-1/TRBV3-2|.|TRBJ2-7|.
CASSQDWYAGDVYEQYF
TGTGCCAGCAGCCAAGATTGGTACGCAGGGGATGTGTACGAGCAGTACTTC
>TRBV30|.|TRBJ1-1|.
CAWSKQGFRAFF
TGTGCCTGGAGCAAACAGGGATTTCGAGCTTTCTTT
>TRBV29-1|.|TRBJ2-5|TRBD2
CSVEGGRGASVQTQYF
TGCAGCGTTGAAGGCGGGAGGGGGGCAAGCGTGCAGACCCAGTACTTC
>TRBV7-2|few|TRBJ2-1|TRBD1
CASSFYLGGEQFF
TGTGCCAGCAGCTTCTACCTAGGGGGCGAGCAGTTCTTC
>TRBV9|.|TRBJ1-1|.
CASSVEGGNTEAFF
TGTGCCAGCAGCGTAGAGGGCGGGAACACTGAAGCTTTCTTT
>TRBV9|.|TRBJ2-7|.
CASSVGPGDGYEQYF
TGTGCCAGCAGCGTAGGACCGGGGGATGGCTACGAGCAGTACTTC
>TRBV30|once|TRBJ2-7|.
CAWSEDNSYEQYF
TGTGCCTGGAGTGAGGACAATTCCTACGAGCAGTACTTC
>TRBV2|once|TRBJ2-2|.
CASTPGASNTGELFF
TGTGCCAGCACCCCGGGGGCATCGAACACCGGGGAGCTGTTTTTT
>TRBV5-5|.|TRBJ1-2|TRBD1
CASSSEDRVGYGYTF
TGTGCCAGCAGCTCGGAAGACAGGGTAGGGTATGGCTACACCTTC
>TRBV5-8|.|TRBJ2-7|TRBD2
CASSRGTSGIYEQYF
TGTGCCAGCAGCCGGGGGACTAGCGGGATTTACGAGCAGTACTTC
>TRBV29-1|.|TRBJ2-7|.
CSVDEGPYEQYF
TGCAGCGTTGACGAGGGGCCCTACGAGCAGTACTTC
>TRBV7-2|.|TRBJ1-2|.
CASHIVILDNIKADDGYTF
TGTGCCAGCCACATCGTAATCCTTGACAATATTAAGGCGGACGATGGCTACACCTTC
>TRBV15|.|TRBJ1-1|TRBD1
CATSRGTGTLNTEAFF
TGTGCCACCAGCAGAGGGACAGGGACCTTGAACACTGAAGCTTTCTTT
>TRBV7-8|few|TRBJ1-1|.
CASSSPPREAFF
TGTGCCAGCAGCTCTCCCCCCAGGGAAGCTTTCTTT
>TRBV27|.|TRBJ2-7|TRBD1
CASRPGTGRSYEQYF
TGTGCCAGCAGACCCGGGACAGGGAGGTCCTACGAGCAGTACTTC
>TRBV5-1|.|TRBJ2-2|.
CASSFGDTGELFF
TGCGCCAGCAGCTTCGGGGACACCGGGGAGCTGTTTTTT
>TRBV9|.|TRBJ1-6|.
CASSGRDGNSPLHF
TGTGCCAGCAGTGGCCGGGACGGTAATTCACCCCTCCACTTT
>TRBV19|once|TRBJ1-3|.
CASSLETGISGNTIYF
TGTGCCAGTAGTCTCGAGACAGGCATCTCTGGAAACACCATATATTTT
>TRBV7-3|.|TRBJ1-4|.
CASSQGVGEKLFF
TGTGCCAGCAGTCAAGGGGTAGGGGAAAAACTGTTTTTT
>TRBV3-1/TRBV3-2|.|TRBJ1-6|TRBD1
CASSQDKGTGTNSPLHF
TGTGCCAGCAGCCAAGATAAGGGGACAGGGACTAATTCACCCCTCCACTTT
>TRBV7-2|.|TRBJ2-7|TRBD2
CASSFSGGTAYEQYF
TGTGCCAGCAGCTTTAGCGGGGGGACTGCCTACGAGCAGTACTTC
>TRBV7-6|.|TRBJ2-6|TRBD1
CASSLNKQGSRSGANVLTF
TGTGCCAGCAGCCTAAATAAACAGGGGTCTAGGTCTGGGGCCAACGTCCTGACTTTC
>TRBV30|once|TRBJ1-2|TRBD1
CAWSAQGQGYGYTF
TGTGCCTGGAGTGCCCAGGGACAGGGCTATGGCTACACCTTC